The 8 T cell receptor beta chains below all came from one sample that was sequenced in a study of blood T cell repertoires in COVID-19. TCRdb's copy holds only in-frame clones and misses some; the assay was immunoSEQ multiplex PCR. This table holds about 180,000 clones, 70% to 90% found once. Input material: peripheral blood. These receptors were taken from a woman aged 25 to 39 with active or convalescent COVID-19.

CDR3 in amino acids: CASSLDRGTEAFF. The CDR3 DNA is TGTGCCAGCAGCTTAGATCGGGGCACTGAAGCTTTCTTT. This chain links TRBV11-2 with TRBJ1-1; D unresolved. CDR3 length: 13 amino acids. Germline assignment: CDR1 SGHAT and CDR2 FQNNGV. V gave up 0 bases and J gave up 4 bases, with 6 bases separating them.

This chain's CDR3 is CASSSREANSPLHF. The CDR3 bases are TGTGCCAGCAGTAGCCGGGAAGCTAATTCACCCCTCCACTTT. The rearrangement links TRBV6-5 to TRBJ1-6; D not certain. CDR3 length equals 14 residues. Trimming pared 5 bases from V and 6 bases from J, leaving 11 bases between. Germline V gene data show CDR1 as MNHEY and CDR2 as SVGAGI.

The V and J genes are TRBV11-2 and TRBJ2-3, with D maybe TRBD2 (6 bases). The CDR3 is 15 residues long. Germline V gene sequence: CDR1 SGHAT, CDR2 FQNNGV. V was pared by 1 base and J by 6 bases, with 14 bases between. The CDR3 sequence: CASSLGGTQQDTQYF. CDR3 sequence (DNA): TGTGCCAGCAGCTTAGGCGGGACTCAGCAGGATACGCAGTATTTT. Variable domain in full (rest from reference TRBV11-2 and TRBJ2-3): EAGVAQSPRYKIIEKRQSVAFWCNPISGHATLYWYQQILGQGPKLLIQFQNNGVVDDSQLPKDRFSAERLKGVDSTLKIQPAKLEDSAVYLCASSLGGTQQDTQYFGPGTRLTVL.

Note on this clone: This same CDR3 is encoded by further DNA sequences in the sample. The V gene is TRBV6-5, the J gene TRBJ1-1; D is ambiguous. V was shortened by 4 bases and J by 5 bases, with 5 bases between the two germline ends. The CDR3 covers 11 residues. Germline V gives CDR1 MNHEY, CDR2 SVGAGI. The CDR3 bases are TGTGCCAGCAGTTCCGGGACTGAAGCTTTCTTT. Translated: CASSSGTEAFF.

V is TRBV19 and J is TRBJ1-2, with unresolved D. This CDR3 spans 13 amino acids. The germline V gene has CDR1 LNHDA and CDR2 SQIVND (reference sequence). The V and J ends lost 7 bases and 4 bases respectively, with 13 bases between them. CDR3 in amino acids: CASNPYAGYGYTF. CDR3 nucleotides: TGTGCCAGTAACCCTTATGCGGGCTATGGCTACACCTTC.

The chain joins TRBV14 to TRBJ2-7; a possible D gene is TRBD2 (6 bases). The CDR3 consists of 14 residues. V was trimmed by 4 bases and J by 2 bases, leaving 12 bases between them. The germline V gene has CDR1 SGHDN and CDR2 FVKESK. The CDR3 DNA sequence: TGTGCCAGCAGCCTTAGGCGGGGAGCCTACGAGCAGTACTTC. It yields the protein CASSLRRGAYEQYF.

The table lists this clone with a count of one. The chain couples TRBV3-1 (or the pseudogene TRBV3-2) to TRBJ1-3; D may be TRBD1 (6 bases). CDR1 and CDR2 from the germline V gene are LGHDT and YNNKEL (reference sequence). Trimming shortened V by 2 bases and J by 0 bases, and 17 bases separated the two germline ends. The CDR3 spans 18 residues. CDR3 in amino acids: CASSQIKTGSLSGNTIYF. Written as DNA, the CDR3 is TGTGCCAGCAGCCAAATAAAAACAGGGTCCCTCTCTGGAAACACCATATATTTT.

The rearrangement joins TRBV5-4 to TRBJ1-3; 9 nucleotides match TRBD1. The CDR3 spans 17 residues. Germline V gene data show CDR1 as SGHNT and CDR2 as YYREEE (reference sequence). The junction had 4 bases not matched to a gene; V was cut back by 0 bases and J by 0 bases. CDR3 in DNA: TGTGCCAGCAGCTTGGCGGGACAGGGTGCCTCTGGAAACACCATATATTTT. As protein: CASSLAGQGASGNTIYF. The full variable domain, completed using reference TRBV5-4 and TRBJ1-3, is ETGVTQSPTHLIKTRGQQVTLRCSSQSGHNTVSWYQQALGQGPQFIFQYYREEENGRGNFPPRFSGLQFPNYSSELNVNALELDDSALYLCASSLAGQGASGNTIYFGEGSWLTVV.